What follows is one T cell receptor beta chain and its context. Antigen unknown. A much larger clone differs by one base, so this may be a read error. These data come from a study of T cells after yellow fever vaccination. At the level of the study: Any fraction with a low cell number was prepared using SMART-Seq v4 Ultra Low Input. General study findings and limits: Clonotypes shared by both compartments, CD4 and CD8, made up a small share. The booster saw the reappearance of most primary-vaccination clones (more than 95% CD4, about 90% CD8).

Trimming stripped 11 bases from V and 11 bases from J, with 27 bases between. From germline, CDR1 is ENHRY and CDR2 SYGVKD. The CDR3 runs 15 residues. 5'RACE template switching generated TCR cDNA, adding a universal primer site and UMIs. TCRdb passed the 5' RACE reads through MiXCR, listing each CDR3 protein once. The table records 350,000 to 450,000 distinct CDR3 sequences, more than 5.5% of them present only once. The chain employs TRBV10-3 and TRBJ2-2; weak D call: TRBD2 (6 bases). This specimen consisted of PBMCs, obtained 5 days after the yellow fever booster vaccination. This receptor was obtained from a man aged 30-40 years who received the YFV17D yellow fever vaccine. The DNA of the CDR3 is TGTGCCGCCTCAGAGAGTGGGGACTTTGAGTCTGAGCTGTTTTTT. It specifies CAASESGDFESELFF.